The rows below give T cell receptor beta chains drawn from one sample of a study of T cell responses to AZD1222 COVID-19 vaccine. The data were produced by immunoSEQ multiplex PCR, yet TCRdb's version contains in-frame clones alone and is incomplete. The repertoire holds 70,000 or so clones, with around four fifths as singletons. Sequencing used peripheral blood, obtained 28 days after the second AZD1222 dose. Source of these receptors: an adult who received the AZD1222 COVID-19 vaccine. Both conserved end residues are part of each CDR3. The D gene is left open where the match is weak. Clone size is stated in some rows and not others, as once, few, many or a class when expanded.

cdr3_nt	cdr3_aa	j_call	v_call	clone_size	d_call
TGTGCCAGCAGCTTTGGACAGAACTACAATGAGCAGTTCTTC	CASSFGQNYNEQFF	TRBJ2-1	TRBV5-4	-	-
TGTGCCAGCACCGCTTCGGGGGCCAACTATGGCTACACCTTC	CASTASGANYGYTF	TRBJ1-2	TRBV3-1/TRBV3-2	-	-
TGCGCCAGCAGTGAGGGTCGTGGGGCGGACACTGAAGCTTTCTTT	CASSEGRGADTEAFF	TRBJ1-1	TRBV10-1	-	-
TGCGCCAGCAGCCAAGATGAAGTTCTCGACTTGAACACTGAAGCTTTCTTT	CASSQDEVLDLNTEAFF	TRBJ1-1	TRBV4-1	-	-
TGCAGCGTTGTGGGAAACCTGAACACTGAAGCTTTCTTT	CSVVGNLNTEAFF	TRBJ1-1	TRBV29-1	-	-
TGTGCCAGCAGCAAGGACGGGAGCTCTGGAAACACCATATATTTT	CASSKDGSSGNTIYF	TRBJ1-3	TRBV6-5	-	-
TGTGCCAGCAGCTCAGGGGGGGGCCGGACCTACGAGCAGTACTTC	CASSSGGGRTYEQYF	TRBJ2-7	TRBV5-4	-	-
TGCAGCGTTGAAGGTCGTCAGGGCACCATATATTTT	CSVEGRQGTIYF	TRBJ1-3	TRBV29-1	-	-
TGCGCCAGCAGCTTGTATAACAGGGGTAGCTCCTACAATGAGCAGTTCTTC	CASSLYNRGSSYNEQFF	TRBJ2-1	TRBV5-1	-	TRBD1
TGTGCCACCCACGGACAGGGCTCAATCTATGGCTACACCTTC	CATHGQGSIYGYTF	TRBJ1-2	TRBV10-3	-	TRBD1
TGTGCCAGCAGCCCCGGGGACTTCCCCAATCAGCCCCAGCATTTT	CASSPGDFPNQPQHF	TRBJ1-5	TRBV11-2	once	-
TGTGCCTGGAGTGTTGTGGGGGCTGGAGCTTTCTTT	CAWSVVGAGAFF	TRBJ1-1	TRBV30	-	-
TGTGCCAGCAGCGAAAAACGGACAGGGTTTACCTACAATGAGCAGTTCTTC	CASSEKRTGFTYNEQFF	TRBJ2-1	TRBV21-1	-	-